A selection of T cell receptor beta chains follows, all from one sample in a study of blood T cell repertoires in COVID-19. Data came from immunoSEQ multiplex PCR; TCRdb stores just in-frame clones and leaves some out. The table has around 20,000 clones, about 86% seen once. Sequenced sample: peripheral blood. These receptors were taken from a human donor in a cohort sampled during active COVID-19. Each CDR3 is given with its conserved first and last residue. D genes are given only for firm matches. The listing skips clone size in some rows; elsewhere it reads once, few, many or a size class.

>TRBJ2-5|-|-|TRBV7-2
TGTGCCAGCAGCGCCTACGGGGAGACCCAGTACTTC
CASSAYGETQYF
>TRBJ2-7|-|TRBD1|TRBV29-1
TGCGCCGGGACAGGGGACTACGAGCAGTACTTC
CAGTGDYEQYF
>TRBJ1-5|few|-|TRBV6-6
TGTGCCAGCGCGGTAGACAATCAGCCCCAGCATTTT
CASAVDNQPQHF
>TRBJ1-5|-|-|TRBV6-5
TGTGCCAGCAGTTACTCTGGCAGGAGGGATCAGCCCCAGCATTTT
CASSYSGRRDQPQHF
>TRBJ2-7|few|-|TRBV28
TGTGCCAGCAGTTACCAGGGGCTCTCCTACGAGCAGTACTTC
CASSYQGLSYEQYF
>TRBJ2-2|-|TRBD2|TRBV28
TGTGCCAGCAGTTTAAGACTAGCCGCGAACACCGGGGAGCTGTTTTTT
CASSLRLAANTGELFF
>TRBJ1-5|-|-|TRBV3-1/TRBV3-2
TGTGCCAGCAGCCAAGTTAGGGGTACCGATCAGCCCCAGCATTTT
CASSQVRGTDQPQHF
>TRBJ1-2|-|-|TRBV12-3/TRBV12-4
TGTGCCAGCAGTTTCGGACAGTCCTATGGCTACACCTTC
CASSFGQSYGYTF
>TRBJ2-1|-|-|TRBV27
TGTGCCAGCAGCCCATCCGGGACTGCCCCCAATGAGCAGTTCTTC
CASSPSGTAPNEQFF
>TRBJ2-7|once|-|TRBV5-1
TGCGCCAGCAGTCCCGTCCTTACCCCCGGGAGAGAATCAGGTGAGCAGTACTTC
CASSPVLTPGRESGEQYF
>TRBJ2-7|-|TRBD1|TRBV19
TGTGCCAGTAGTCCACAGGGGGACGAGCAGTACTTC
CASSPQGDEQYF
>TRBJ2-1|-|-|TRBV27
TGTGCCAGCAGCCGGGAGTCTGTAGCCTACAATGAGCAGTTCTTC
CASSRESVAYNEQFF
>TRBJ2-1|-|TRBD1|TRBV28
TGTGCCAGCAGTCTCACCGGGACAGGGATAAACAATGAGCAGTTCTTC
CASSLTGTGINNEQFF
>TRBJ2-7|-|-|TRBV5-4
TGTGCCAGCAGCTACTATGGGCGGGGAAACTACGAGCAGTACTTC
CASSYYGRGNYEQYF
>TRBJ2-3|-|TRBD1|TRBV24-1
TGTGCCACCAGTGGTGGGACAGGGAGCGCAGATACGCAGTATTTT
CATSGGTGSADTQYF
>TRBJ1-4|once|-|TRBV28
TGTGCCAGCAGTTACGTCGGGGAGGTGGGTGAAAAACTGTTTTTT
CASSYVGEVGEKLFF